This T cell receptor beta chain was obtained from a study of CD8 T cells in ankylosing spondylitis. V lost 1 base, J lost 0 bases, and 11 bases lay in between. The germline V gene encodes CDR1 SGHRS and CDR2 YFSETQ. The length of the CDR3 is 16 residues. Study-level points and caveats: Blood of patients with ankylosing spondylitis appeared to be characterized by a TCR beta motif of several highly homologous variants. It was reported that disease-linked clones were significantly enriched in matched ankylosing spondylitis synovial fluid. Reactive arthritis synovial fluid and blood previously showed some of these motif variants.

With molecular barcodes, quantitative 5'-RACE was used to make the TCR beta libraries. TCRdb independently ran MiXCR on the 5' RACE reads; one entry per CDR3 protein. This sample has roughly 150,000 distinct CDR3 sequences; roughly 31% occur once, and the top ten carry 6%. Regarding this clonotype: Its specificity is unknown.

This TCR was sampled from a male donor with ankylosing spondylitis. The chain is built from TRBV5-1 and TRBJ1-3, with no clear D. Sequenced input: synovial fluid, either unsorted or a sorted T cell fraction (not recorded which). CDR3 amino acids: CASSLMGSYSGNTIYF. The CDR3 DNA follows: TGCGCCAGCAGCTTGATGGGGAGCTACTCTGGAAACACCATATATTTT.